A single sample gave rise to the 3 T cell receptor beta chains below, sequenced in a study of blood T cell repertoires in COVID-19. Using immunoSEQ multiplex PCR, the repertoire was profiled, and TCRdb retains in-frame clones only, with some absent. The sample holds about 74,000 clones, roughly 90% seen once. Sequenced: peripheral blood. These receptors came from a man aged 50 to 60 with acute or convalescent COVID-19.

The CDR3 is CATSPRDNQYEKLFF. CDR3 coding DNA: TGTGCCACCAGCCCAAGGGACAATCAATATGAAAAACTGTTTTTT. The V call is TRBV15, the J call TRBJ1-4; TRBD1 is a possible D gene (6 bases). Germline CDR1 and CDR2: LNHNV and YYDKDF (reference sequence). The CDR3 runs to 15 residues. V was shortened by 5 bases and J by 6 bases, with 16 bases between the two germline ends.

This clone came up a few times. The J gene is TRBJ1-5, the V gene TRBV28; D is unclear. V gave up 6 bases and J gave up 6 bases, with 24 bases separating them. Per germline, CDR1 MDHEN and CDR2 SYDVKM. CDR3 length: 17 amino acids. As DNA, the CDR3 is TGTGCCAGCAGCGGATACCGCCTCGACCAGGCTCGTCAGCCCCAGCATTTT. Its protein product is CASSGYRLDQARQPQHF.

V is TRBV6-5 and J is TRBJ1-5; no definite D call. Trimming left V 10 bases short and J 3 bases short, with 13 bases between. The CDR3 spans 13 residues. From germline, CDR1 is MNHEY and CDR2 SVGAGI. This CDR3 reads CATQWSLNQPQHF. The CDR3 nucleotides read TGTGCCACTCAGTGGAGCCTCAATCAGCCCCAGCATTTT.